The rows below give T cell receptor beta chains drawn from one sample of a study of cytomegalovirus exposure and HLA in healthy donors. TCRdb keeps only in-frame clones here, not all; method: immunoSEQ multiplex PCR. The table lists under 150,000 clones, just over 70% of them singletons. The sequenced material came from PBMCs. The origin of the receptors is a woman aged 60-70 years in good health and CMV-seropositive. CDR3s include the opening cysteine and the closing phenylalanine or tryptophan. The D gene is left open where the match is weak. Only some rows state a clone size, as once, few, many or a class for expanded clones.

TRBJ2-3 | once | TRBV29-1 | TRBD2 | CSVGGVRGGKDTQYF | TGCAGCGTTGGAGGTGTGCGGGGGGGCAAAGATACGCAGTATTTT
TRBJ2-1 | once | TRBV25-1 | . | CASSGETDNEQFF | TGTGCCAGCAGTGGGGAGACGGACAATGAGCAGTTCTTC
TRBJ1-2 | once | TRBV7-9 | . | CSSSLEVQGGGYTF | TGTTCCAGCAGCTTAGAGGTGCAGGGCGGAGGCTACACCTTC
TRBJ2-3 | . | TRBV5-8 | TRBD2 | CASSSAGGTTDTQYF | TGTGCCAGCAGCTCCGCGGGGGGTACCACAGATACGCAGTATTTT
TRBJ1-1 | few | TRBV13 | . | CASSLGGEAAFF | TGTGCCAGCAGCTTAGGAGGGGAAGCAGCTTTCTTT
TRBJ2-3 | few | TRBV9 | TRBD2 | CASSSQGGAMTGGPSDTQYF | TGTGCCAGCAGCTCCCAAGGGGGGGCGATGACGGGGGGGCCCTCAGATACGCAGTATTTT
TRBJ1-3 | . | TRBV2 | TRBD1 | CASIPGQVESGNTIYF | TGTGCCAGCATCCCGGGACAGGTGGAGTCTGGAAACACCATATATTTT
TRBJ1-2 | . | TRBV4-1 | TRBD1 | CASSHYTDRAGGYTF | TGCGCCAGCAGCCACTATACCGACAGGGCTGGGGGCTACACCTTC
TRBJ2-2 | . | TRBV5-1 | TRBD1 | CASSSGTGYTGELFF | TGCGCCAGCAGCTCCGGGACAGGGTACACCGGGGAGCTGTTTTTT
TRBJ1-2 | . | TRBV6-5 | TRBD1 | CATIDRVDGYTF | TGTGCCACCATAGACAGGGTTGACGGCTACACCTTC
TRBJ2-1 | . | TRBV7-3 | . | CASSRRTGGVYNEQFF | TGTGCCAGCAGCCGACGGACTGGCGGGGTTTACAATGAGCAGTTCTTC
TRBJ1-6 | . | TRBV5-1 | TRBD1 | CASSLGQGSVSPLHF | TGCGCCAGCAGCTTGGGACAGGGAAGTGTTTCACCCCTCCACTTT
TRBJ2-7 | . | TRBV4-2 | . | CASSQDWPTPTYEQYF | TGTGCCAGCAGCCAAGATTGGCCGACACCGACCTACGAGCAGTACTTC
TRBJ2-1 | . | TRBV6-6 | TRBD2 | CASTRGGPYNEQFF | TGTGCCAGCACCCGGGGGGGCCCCTACAATGAGCAGTTCTTC
TRBJ2-7 | . | TRBV9 | . | CASSVGTVAYEQYF | TGTGCCAGCAGCGTAGGGACAGTAGCCTACGAGCAGTACTTC
TRBJ2-7 | . | TRBV6-5 | TRBD1 | CASSYVGTGSYEQYF | TGTGCCAGCAGTTACGTCGGGACAGGGTCCTACGAGCAGTACTTC